This TCR beta chain comes out of a study of control samples from healthy donors and cancer patients (dated by TCRdb to about 2020). Of note for this clone: The specificity of this receptor is unknown.

Library prep was done by the immunoSEQ multiplex PCR assay. In TCRdb, the immuneACCESS table is reduced to in-frame sequences with V and J assigned. These tables do not hold every clone; where another copy was compared, an unresolved V gene accounts for under half, and the others remain unexplained. In this sample's table one finds 150,000 to 200,000 clones. The leading ten clones occupy around 2% of the sample. Cut back by 0 bases and 8 bases, the V and J ends lie 8 bases apart. Counted from cysteine to phenylalanine, this CDR3 has 12 amino acids. Kept here is only the CDR3 DNA, which spans 36 bases and is read in frame from base 1. The germline V gene supplies CDR1 SGHRS and CDR2 YFSETQ.

The V gene is TRBV5-1 and the J gene is TRBJ1-2; the D segment cannot be called with confidence. The sequencing sample was made of blood. The sequence derives from a woman aged 25 to 45 in good health. The CDR3 protein: CASSLGSQGYTF. The DNA reads as follows: TGCGCCAGCAGCTTGGGGTCTCAAGGCTACACCTTC.